This is a list of T cell receptor beta chains from one sample in a study of T cell changes during pregnancy in multiple sclerosis. TCRdb's table, derived via immunoSEQ multiplex PCR, lists solely in-frame clones and lacks some. The repertoire holds tens of thousands of clones, with about 92% as singletons. Material: peripheral blood, obtained in the second trimester of pregnancy. Receptors originate from a female donor in good health, enrolled as a control in a pregnancy study. Each CDR3 is given with its conserved first and last residue. The order of the fields is CDR3 DNA, CDR3 protein, CDR3 length, clone size, V gene, J gene, D gene. The D gene is left open where the match is weak. Some rows mark clone size as missing; the rest say once, few, many or name a class of expanded clone.

cdr3_nt: TGTGCCAGCAGGCTAGCGGGAGGGGGGGCATACAATGAGCAGTTCTTC; cdr3_aa: CASRLAGGGAYNEQFF; cdr3_length: 16; clone_size: .; v_call: TRBV2; j_call: TRBJ2-1; d_call: TRBD2
cdr3_nt: TGTGCCAGCAGCTTAGTGCATAGCGGGGGGGCTTCAGAGACCCAGTACTTC; cdr3_aa: CASSLVHSGGASETQYF; cdr3_length: 17; clone_size: once; v_call: TRBV7-9; j_call: TRBJ2-5; d_call: TRBD2
cdr3_nt: TGTGCCAGCAGTCCCTCATCCTCCCTGCGGGAGCAGTTCTTC; cdr3_aa: CASSPSSSLREQFF; cdr3_length: 14; clone_size: .; v_call: TRBV27; j_call: TRBJ2-1; d_call: .
cdr3_nt: TGTGCCATCTATGACAGGTTTAATGAAAAACTGTTTTTT; cdr3_aa: CAIYDRFNEKLFF; cdr3_length: 13; clone_size: .; v_call: TRBV19; j_call: TRBJ1-4; d_call: .
cdr3_nt: TGTGCCAGCAGTTCCCTGACTCCGAACCCCTACGAGCAGTACTTC; cdr3_aa: CASSSLTPNPYEQYF; cdr3_length: 15; clone_size: .; v_call: TRBV28; j_call: TRBJ2-7; d_call: .
cdr3_nt: TGTGCCAGCAGCTTACGACCGCCGGGACAGGGGTCGACCGGGGAGCTGTTTTTT; cdr3_aa: CASSLRPPGQGSTGELFF; cdr3_length: 18; clone_size: .; v_call: TRBV7-2; j_call: TRBJ2-2; d_call: TRBD1
cdr3_nt: TGTGCCAGCAGCGTAGCCCCCCCCCTGGGCGGGGGAAACAATGAGCAGTTCTTC; cdr3_aa: CASSVAPPLGGGNNEQFF; cdr3_length: 18; clone_size: .; v_call: TRBV9; j_call: TRBJ2-1; d_call: TRBD2
cdr3_nt: TGTGCCAGCAGACTAGCGGGAGGGGATACGCAGTATTTT; cdr3_aa: CASRLAGGDTQYF; cdr3_length: 13; clone_size: .; v_call: TRBV6-1; j_call: TRBJ2-3; d_call: TRBD2
cdr3_nt: TGCGCCAGCAGTGAGTCGACCCACGGGGGGGGTCAAGAGACCCAGTACTTC; cdr3_aa: CASSESTHGGGQETQYF; cdr3_length: 17; clone_size: .; v_call: TRBV10-1; j_call: TRBJ2-5; d_call: TRBD2
cdr3_nt: TGTGCCAGCAGTTCATCCGGGACAGGGAAAGGCTACACCTTC; cdr3_aa: CASSSSGTGKGYTF; cdr3_length: 14; clone_size: .; v_call: TRBV27; j_call: TRBJ1-2; d_call: TRBD1
cdr3_nt: TGTGCCAGCAGCTCGGTCTACGAGCAGTACTTC; cdr3_aa: CASSSVYEQYF; cdr3_length: 11; clone_size: .; v_call: TRBV7-9; j_call: TRBJ2-7; d_call: .
cdr3_nt: TGTGCCACCAGCCGGACAGGGGGCAGGGAGCAGTTCTTC; cdr3_aa: CATSRTGGREQFF; cdr3_length: 13; clone_size: .; v_call: TRBV15; j_call: TRBJ2-1; d_call: TRBD1
cdr3_nt: TGTGCCAGCAGCTGGCGGACTAGCAAGGGGCGATGGCATGAGCAGTTCTTC; cdr3_aa: CASSWRTSKGRWHEQFF; cdr3_length: 17; clone_size: .; v_call: TRBV5-6; j_call: TRBJ2-1; d_call: TRBD2
cdr3_nt: TGTGCCAGCAAGGGAAGGGACAGCGCCTACGAGCAGTACTTC; cdr3_aa: CASKGRDSAYEQYF; cdr3_length: 14; clone_size: .; v_call: TRBV7-8; j_call: TRBJ2-7; d_call: TRBD1
cdr3_nt: TGTGCCAGCTCCCGACCTGTAGCGGGGGGACTTGAGCAGTTCTTC; cdr3_aa: CASSRPVAGGLEQFF; cdr3_length: 15; clone_size: .; v_call: TRBV18; j_call: TRBJ2-1; d_call: TRBD2
cdr3_nt: TGTGCCAGCAGCTTGGCCGGGATGCGTCGGGGCTACACCTTC; cdr3_aa: CASSLAGMRRGYTF; cdr3_length: 14; clone_size: .; v_call: TRBV5-6; j_call: TRBJ1-2; d_call: .
cdr3_nt: TGTGCCAGCGCACGGTGGGAGGGCGGTGAAAAACTGTTTTTT; cdr3_aa: CASARWEGGEKLFF; cdr3_length: 14; clone_size: .; v_call: TRBV27; j_call: TRBJ1-4; d_call: .
cdr3_nt: TGTGCCAGCAGCTTAGCTACAGGGGGAGTAGATACGCAGTATTTT; cdr3_aa: CASSLATGGVDTQYF; cdr3_length: 15; clone_size: .; v_call: TRBV7-9; j_call: TRBJ2-3; d_call: TRBD1
cdr3_nt: TGTGCCAGCAGCGCCGAGGGCGTACGGAATCAGCCCCAGCATTTT; cdr3_aa: CASSAEGVRNQPQHF; cdr3_length: 15; clone_size: .; v_call: TRBV9; j_call: TRBJ1-5; d_call: .
cdr3_nt: TGTGCCAGCAGCTTCGTTACAGGGGTGGCCGGGGAGCTGTTTTTT; cdr3_aa: CASSFVTGVAGELFF; cdr3_length: 15; clone_size: .; v_call: TRBV11-3; j_call: TRBJ2-2; d_call: TRBD1
cdr3_nt: TGCAGCGTAGACGGGAAAATGAACACTGAAGCTTTCTTT; cdr3_aa: CSVDGKMNTEAFF; cdr3_length: 13; clone_size: .; v_call: TRBV29-1; j_call: TRBJ1-1; d_call: .
cdr3_nt: TGTGCCAGCTCACCAAGACTAGATGGGTCCTACAATGAGCAGTTCTTC; cdr3_aa: CASSPRLDGSYNEQFF; cdr3_length: 16; clone_size: .; v_call: TRBV18; j_call: TRBJ2-1; d_call: .
cdr3_nt: TGTGCCAGCTCCCGACAGGATACCGGGACAGGGCCCGGGGAGCTGTTTTTT; cdr3_aa: CASSRQDTGTGPGELFF; cdr3_length: 17; clone_size: .; v_call: TRBV18; j_call: TRBJ2-2; d_call: TRBD1
cdr3_nt: TGTGCCAGCAGCGCTAGCGGGAGTAAAGGCGAGCAGTACTTC; cdr3_aa: CASSASGSKGEQYF; cdr3_length: 14; clone_size: .; v_call: TRBV11-2; j_call: TRBJ2-7; d_call: TRBD2
cdr3_nt: TGTGCCAGCAGTCCACGCCTCGGCAATGAGCAGTTCTTC; cdr3_aa: CASSPRLGNEQFF; cdr3_length: 13; clone_size: .; v_call: TRBV27; j_call: TRBJ2-1; d_call: .
cdr3_nt: TGTGCCAGCAGTGTGGTCCCGGGACAGGGGGCTGGGGCCAACGTCCTGACTTTC; cdr3_aa: CASSVVPGQGAGANVLTF; cdr3_length: 18; clone_size: once; v_call: TRBV2; j_call: TRBJ2-6; d_call: TRBD1
cdr3_nt: TGCGCCAGCAGCCGGCCGCGGGGGAGTGAAGCTTTCTTT; cdr3_aa: CASSRPRGSEAFF; cdr3_length: 13; clone_size: .; v_call: TRBV4-1; j_call: TRBJ1-1; d_call: .
cdr3_nt: TGTGCCAGCAGCTTAGGCCCCCCGGGACAGGGCTTCGAGCAGTACTTC; cdr3_aa: CASSLGPPGQGFEQYF; cdr3_length: 16; clone_size: .; v_call: TRBV7-8; j_call: TRBJ2-7; d_call: TRBD1
cdr3_nt: TGTGCCAGCAGCCCGAGCGGAGATACGCAGTATTTT; cdr3_aa: CASSPSGDTQYF; cdr3_length: 12; clone_size: .; v_call: TRBV7-3; j_call: TRBJ2-3; d_call: .
cdr3_nt: TGTGCCAGCAGCTTAGGGGGGGCGGGCACTGAAGCTTTCTTT; cdr3_aa: CASSLGGAGTEAFF; cdr3_length: 14; clone_size: .; v_call: TRBV7-3; j_call: TRBJ1-1; d_call: .
cdr3_nt: TGTGCCAGCGGGGAGGGAAGCTTCACAGATACGCAGTATTTT; cdr3_aa: CASGEGSFTDTQYF; cdr3_length: 14; clone_size: .; v_call: TRBV6-1; j_call: TRBJ2-3; d_call: TRBD2
cdr3_nt: TGTGCCAGCAGCCGTCCGGACTACAGCACAGATACGCAGTATTTT; cdr3_aa: CASSRPDYSTDTQYF; cdr3_length: 15; clone_size: .; v_call: TRBV5-6; j_call: TRBJ2-3; d_call: .
cdr3_nt: TGTGCCAGCAGTGAAGTGGGGGCGCGCGTGGGTCAGCCCCAGCATTTT; cdr3_aa: CASSEVGARVGQPQHF; cdr3_length: 16; clone_size: .; v_call: TRBV2; j_call: TRBJ1-5; d_call: .
cdr3_nt: TGCAGCGTTGACGCGGTGAGCTCCTACAATGAGCAGTTCTTC; cdr3_aa: CSVDAVSSYNEQFF; cdr3_length: 14; clone_size: .; v_call: TRBV29-1; j_call: TRBJ2-1; d_call: .
cdr3_nt: TGTGCCAGTCTCGGGAGGGGAACTCAGCCCCAGCATTTT; cdr3_aa: CASLGRGTQPQHF; cdr3_length: 13; clone_size: .; v_call: TRBV28; j_call: TRBJ1-5; d_call: .
cdr3_nt: TGTGCCTGGAGTCGAGTTAACTATGGCTACACCTTC; cdr3_aa: CAWSRVNYGYTF; cdr3_length: 12; clone_size: .; v_call: TRBV30; j_call: TRBJ1-2; d_call: .
cdr3_nt: TGTGCCAGCAGCTCCAACTTGGGACTAGCGGGCGAGCAGTACTTC; cdr3_aa: CASSSNLGLAGEQYF; cdr3_length: 15; clone_size: .; v_call: TRBV11-2; j_call: TRBJ2-7; d_call: TRBD2
cdr3_nt: TGCGCCAGCAGCTTGTCATTAAGCGCCCAAGAGACCCAGTACTTC; cdr3_aa: CASSLSLSAQETQYF; cdr3_length: 15; clone_size: .; v_call: TRBV5-1; j_call: TRBJ2-5; d_call: .
cdr3_nt: TGTGCCACCTCCGGGACACAGTATGGCTACACCTTC; cdr3_aa: CATSGTQYGYTF; cdr3_length: 12; clone_size: once; v_call: TRBV6-5; j_call: TRBJ1-2; d_call: .
cdr3_nt: TGTGCCGCCGCTACGACAGGGGGCCTAAGGAATGAGCAGTTCTTC; cdr3_aa: CAAATTGGLRNEQFF; cdr3_length: 15; clone_size: .; v_call: TRBV28; j_call: TRBJ2-1; d_call: TRBD1
cdr3_nt: TGTGCCAGCAGTCCCAGGCTATCCGGGGCCAACGTCCTGACTTTC; cdr3_aa: CASSPRLSGANVLTF; cdr3_length: 15; clone_size: .; v_call: TRBV28; j_call: TRBJ2-6; d_call: .
cdr3_nt: TGCGCCAGCAGATGGGACAACAATGAAAAACTGTTTTTT; cdr3_aa: CASRWDNNEKLFF; cdr3_length: 13; clone_size: .; v_call: TRBV5-1; j_call: TRBJ1-4; d_call: .
cdr3_nt: TGTGCCAGCAGCCGTACAAGACAGGGGGCATGGGAGCAGTACTTC; cdr3_aa: CASSRTRQGAWEQYF; cdr3_length: 15; clone_size: .; v_call: TRBV7-6; j_call: TRBJ2-7; d_call: TRBD1
cdr3_nt: TGTGCCAGTAGTAGTACTAGCGAAGAGTACAATGAGCAGTTCTTC; cdr3_aa: CASSSTSEEYNEQFF; cdr3_length: 15; clone_size: few; v_call: TRBV19; j_call: TRBJ2-1; d_call: TRBD2
cdr3_nt: TGCAGCGTTGAACGCGCGCCGAACTATGGCTACACCTTC; cdr3_aa: CSVERAPNYGYTF; cdr3_length: 13; clone_size: .; v_call: TRBV29-1; j_call: TRBJ1-2; d_call: .
cdr3_nt: TGTGCCAGCAGCTTGCAGGGCGCCAACTATGGCTACACCTTC; cdr3_aa: CASSLQGANYGYTF; cdr3_length: 14; clone_size: .; v_call: TRBV5-4; j_call: TRBJ1-2; d_call: .
cdr3_nt: TGTGCCAGCAGCGTTGGGGACTACACAGATACGCAGTATTTT; cdr3_aa: CASSVGDYTDTQYF; cdr3_length: 14; clone_size: .; v_call: TRBV9; j_call: TRBJ2-3; d_call: TRBD2